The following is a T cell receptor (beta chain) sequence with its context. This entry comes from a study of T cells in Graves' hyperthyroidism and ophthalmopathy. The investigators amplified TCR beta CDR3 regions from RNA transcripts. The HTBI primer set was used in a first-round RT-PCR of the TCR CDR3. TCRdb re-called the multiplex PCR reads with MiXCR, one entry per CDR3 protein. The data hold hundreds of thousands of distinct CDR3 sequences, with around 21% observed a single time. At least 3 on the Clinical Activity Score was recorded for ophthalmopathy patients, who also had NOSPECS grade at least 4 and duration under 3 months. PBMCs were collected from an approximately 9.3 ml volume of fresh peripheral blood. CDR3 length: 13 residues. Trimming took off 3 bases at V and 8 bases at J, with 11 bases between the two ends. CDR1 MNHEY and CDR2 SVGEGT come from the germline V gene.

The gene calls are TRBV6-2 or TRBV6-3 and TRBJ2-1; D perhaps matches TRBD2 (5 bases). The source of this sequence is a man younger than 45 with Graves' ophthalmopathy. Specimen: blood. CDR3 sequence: CASSYDSEDEQFF. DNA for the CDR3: TGTGCCAGCAGTTATGATAGCGAGGATGAGCAGTTCTTC.